Detailed here is one T cell receptor beta chain. TCRdb's table, derived via immunoSEQ multiplex PCR, lists solely in-frame clones and lacks some. The sample yields more than 75,000 clones, roughly 84% seen once. CDR3 length equals 12 residues. The germline V and J ends were trimmed by 1 base and 10 bases, with 10 bases remaining between them. Germline V gene data show CDR1 as MNHNS and CDR2 as SASEGT. This entry is derived from a study of PD-L1 blockade in urothelial cancer. Study information: The researchers analyzed blood 3 weeks (second dose) and 6 weeks after treatment start. Each blood sample yielded a median of about 140,000 T cells.

Indicated time point: pretreatment peripheral blood. The chain recombines TRBV6-1 with TRBJ1-2, with D hard to call. The sequence derives from a man aged 55 to 70 with urothelial cancer. Source: PBMCs, taken around atezolizumab (anti-PD-L1) treatment. The CDR3 nucleotides read TGTGCCAGCAGTGAAGGACAAGATTACTACACCTTC. This sequence encodes CASSEGQDYYTF.